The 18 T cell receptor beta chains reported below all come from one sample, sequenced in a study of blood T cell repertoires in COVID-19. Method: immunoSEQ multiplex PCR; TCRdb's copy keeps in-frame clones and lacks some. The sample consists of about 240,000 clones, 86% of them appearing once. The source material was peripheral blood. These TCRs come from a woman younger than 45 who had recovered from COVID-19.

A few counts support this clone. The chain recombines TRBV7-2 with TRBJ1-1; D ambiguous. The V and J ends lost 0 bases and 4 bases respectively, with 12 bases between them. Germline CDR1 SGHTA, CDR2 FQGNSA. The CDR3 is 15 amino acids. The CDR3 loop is CASSLAGPFGTEAFF. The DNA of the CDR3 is TGTGCCAGCAGCTTAGCGGGCCCCTTTGGCACTGAAGCTTTCTTT.

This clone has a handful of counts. The CDR3 nucleotides read TGTGCCAGCGGTAACAGGGTTGACACTGAAGCTTTCTTT. Translated, it gives CASGNRVDTEAFF. This chain links TRBV7-9 with TRBJ1-1, with D perhaps matching TRBD1 (6 bases). Looked up from germline, CDR1 is SEHNR and CDR2 is FQNEAQ (reference sequence). V was trimmed by 8 bases and J by 3 bases, leaving 13 bases between them. The CDR3 extends over 13 amino acids.

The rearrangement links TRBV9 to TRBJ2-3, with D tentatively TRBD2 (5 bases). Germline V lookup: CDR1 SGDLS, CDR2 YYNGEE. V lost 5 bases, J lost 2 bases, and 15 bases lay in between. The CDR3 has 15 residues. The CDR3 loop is CASSDGAVNTDTQYF. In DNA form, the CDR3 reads TGTGCCAGCAGTGACGGAGCGGTTAACACAGATACGCAGTATTTT.

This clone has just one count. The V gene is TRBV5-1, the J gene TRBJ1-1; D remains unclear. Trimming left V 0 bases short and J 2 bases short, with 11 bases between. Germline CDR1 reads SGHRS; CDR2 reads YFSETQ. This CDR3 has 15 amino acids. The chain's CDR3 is CASSLGWGDNTEAFF. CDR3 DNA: TGCGCCAGCAGCTTGGGTTGGGGAGACAACACTGAAGCTTTCTTT.

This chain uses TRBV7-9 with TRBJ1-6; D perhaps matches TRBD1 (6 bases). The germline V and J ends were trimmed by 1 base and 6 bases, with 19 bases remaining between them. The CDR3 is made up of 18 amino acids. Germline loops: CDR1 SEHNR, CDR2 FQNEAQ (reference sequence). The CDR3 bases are TGTGCCAGCAGCTTAGAGGTCGAGGGGGGACTATTTAATTCACCCCTCCACTTT. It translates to CASSLEVEGGLFNSPLHF.

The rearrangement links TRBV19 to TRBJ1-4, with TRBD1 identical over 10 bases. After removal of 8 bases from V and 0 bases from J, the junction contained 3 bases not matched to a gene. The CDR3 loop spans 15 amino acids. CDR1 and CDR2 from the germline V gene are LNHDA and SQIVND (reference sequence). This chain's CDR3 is CASGTGEATNEKLFF. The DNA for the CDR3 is TGTGCCAGTGGGACAGGGGAGGCAACTAATGAAAAACTGTTTTTT.

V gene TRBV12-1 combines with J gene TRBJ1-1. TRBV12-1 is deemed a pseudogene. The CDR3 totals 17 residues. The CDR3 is CASRFLAGPGANTEAFF. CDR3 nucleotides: TGTGCCAGCCGCTTTTTGGCGGGGCCCGGTGCGAACACTGAAGCTTTCTTT.

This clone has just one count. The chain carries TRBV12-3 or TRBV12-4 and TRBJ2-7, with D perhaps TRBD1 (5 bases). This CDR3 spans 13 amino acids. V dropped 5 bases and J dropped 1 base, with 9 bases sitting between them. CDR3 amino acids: CASSNRQSYEQYF. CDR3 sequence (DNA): TGTGCCAGCAGTAACAGACAGTCCTACGAGCAGTACTTC.

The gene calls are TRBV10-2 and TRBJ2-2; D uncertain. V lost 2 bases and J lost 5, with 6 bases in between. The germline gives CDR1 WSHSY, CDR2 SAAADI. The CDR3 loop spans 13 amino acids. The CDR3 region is CASSEGGTGELFF. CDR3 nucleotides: TGCGCCAGCAGTGAGGGCGGAACCGGGGAGCTGTTTTTT.

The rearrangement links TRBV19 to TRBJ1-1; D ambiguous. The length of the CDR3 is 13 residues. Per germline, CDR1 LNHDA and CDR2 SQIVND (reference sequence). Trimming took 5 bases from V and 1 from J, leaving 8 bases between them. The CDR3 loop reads CASSVRRNTEAFF. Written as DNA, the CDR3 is TGTGCCAGTAGTGTGAGGAGGAACACTGAAGCTTTCTTT.

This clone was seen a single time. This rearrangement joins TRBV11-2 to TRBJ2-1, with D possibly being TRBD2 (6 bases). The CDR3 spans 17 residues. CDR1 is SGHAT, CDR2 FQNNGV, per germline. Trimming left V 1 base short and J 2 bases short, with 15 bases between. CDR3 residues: CASSLVAGVAAYNEQFF. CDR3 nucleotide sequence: TGTGCCAGCAGCTTAGTCGCCGGGGTAGCGGCCTACAATGAGCAGTTCTTC.

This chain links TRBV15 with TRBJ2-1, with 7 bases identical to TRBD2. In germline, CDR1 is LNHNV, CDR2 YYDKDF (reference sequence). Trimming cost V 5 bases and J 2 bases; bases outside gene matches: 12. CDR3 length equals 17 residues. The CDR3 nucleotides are TGTGCCACCAGCGTACGGAGCGGGGTCCGGGCCTACAATGAGCAGTTCTTC. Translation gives CATSVRSGVRAYNEQFF. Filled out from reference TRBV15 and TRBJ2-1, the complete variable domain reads DAMVIQNPRYQVTQFGKPVTLSCSQTLNHNVMYWYQQKSSQAPKLLFHYYDKDFNNEADTPDNFQSRRPNTSFCFLDIRSPGLGDTAMYLCATSVRSGVRAYNEQFFGPGTRLTVL.

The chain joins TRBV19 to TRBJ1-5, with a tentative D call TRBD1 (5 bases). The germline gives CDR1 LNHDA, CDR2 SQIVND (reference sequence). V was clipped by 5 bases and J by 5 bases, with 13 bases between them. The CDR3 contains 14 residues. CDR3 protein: CASSSTGWDQPQHF. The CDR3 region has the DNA TGTGCCAGTAGTTCAACAGGTTGGGATCAGCCCCAGCATTTT. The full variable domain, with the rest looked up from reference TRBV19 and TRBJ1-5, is DGGITQSPKYLFRKEGQNVTLSCEQNLNHDAMYWYRQDPGQGLRLIYYSQIVNDFQKGDIAEGYSVSREKKESFPLTVTSAQKNPTAFYLCASSSTGWDQPQHFGDGTRLSIL.

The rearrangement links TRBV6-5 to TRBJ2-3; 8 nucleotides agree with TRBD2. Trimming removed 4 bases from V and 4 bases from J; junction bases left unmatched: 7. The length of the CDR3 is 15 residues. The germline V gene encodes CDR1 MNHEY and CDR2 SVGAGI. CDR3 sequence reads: CASSLAGLRSDTQYF. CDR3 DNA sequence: TGTGCCAGCAGTTTAGCGGGGCTACGGTCAGATACGCAGTATTTT.

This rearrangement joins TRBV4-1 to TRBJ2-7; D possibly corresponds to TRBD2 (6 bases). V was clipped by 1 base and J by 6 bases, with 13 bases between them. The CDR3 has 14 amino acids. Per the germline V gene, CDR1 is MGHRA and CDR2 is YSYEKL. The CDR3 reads CASSQAATRGEQYF. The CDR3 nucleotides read TGCGCCAGCAGCCAAGCCGCGACTAGGGGCGAGCAGTACTTC.

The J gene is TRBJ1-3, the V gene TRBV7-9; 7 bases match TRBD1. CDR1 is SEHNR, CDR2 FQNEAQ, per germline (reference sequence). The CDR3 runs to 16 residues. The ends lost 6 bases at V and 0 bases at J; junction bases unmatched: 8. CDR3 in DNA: TGTGCCAGCAGTCGATCGACAGGGATCTCTGGAAACACCATATATTTT. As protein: CASSRSTGISGNTIYF.

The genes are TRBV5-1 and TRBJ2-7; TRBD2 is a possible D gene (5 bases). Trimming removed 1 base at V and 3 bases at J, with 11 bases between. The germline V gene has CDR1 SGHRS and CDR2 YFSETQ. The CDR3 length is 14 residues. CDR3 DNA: TGCGCCAGCAGCTTGTTAGAGGGTCGCTACGAGCAGTACTTC. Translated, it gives CASSLLEGRYEQYF.

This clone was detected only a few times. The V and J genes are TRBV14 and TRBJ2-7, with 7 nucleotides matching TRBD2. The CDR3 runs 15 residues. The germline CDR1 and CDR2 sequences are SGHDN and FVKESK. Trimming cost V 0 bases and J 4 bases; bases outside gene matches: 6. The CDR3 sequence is CASSQDGRGWYEQYF. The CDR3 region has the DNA TGTGCCAGCAGCCAAGATGGGAGGGGTTGGTACGAGCAGTACTTC.